One and the same sample provided the 27 T cell receptor beta chains below, sequenced in a study of Ad26.COV2.S vaccination and SARS-CoV-2 variants. The treatment was: some 20 received Ad26.COV2.S at low or high dose, single or two shots; about five received placebo; per-sample allocation not given. Material that was analyzed had been drawn on day 63 after the first vaccine or placebo injection. The method was immunoSEQ multiplex PCR; TCRdb's version includes in-frame clones alone and lacks a portion of them. The data hold about 280,000 clones, with approximately 87% observed a single time. The sample was peripheral blood, taken in a trial of Ad26.COV2.S vaccine versus placebo. Every receptor here comes from a person aged 18-60 years who received the Ad26.COV2.S COVID-19 vaccine or a placebo.

The gene calls are TRBV5-5 and TRBJ2-7; D ambiguous. V was cut by 4 bases and J by 0 bases, with 11 bases left in between. The CDR3 consists of 14 residues. Looked up from germline, CDR1 is SGHKS and CDR2 is YYEKEE (reference sequence). CDR3 sequence (DNA): TGTGCCAGCAGCCCCACAAGGAGCTCCTACGAGCAGTACTTC. The encoded protein is CASSPTRSSYEQYF.

The chain couples TRBV7-2 to TRBJ2-3, with no clear D. V dropped 6 bases and J dropped 0 bases, with 13 bases sitting between them. The germline CDR1 and CDR2 sequences are SGHTA and FQGNSA. The length of the CDR3 is 15 residues. CDR3 sequence: CASRFWASSTDTQYF. CDR3 nucleotides: TGTGCCAGCAGATTTTGGGCATCCAGCACAGATACGCAGTATTTT.

V is TRBV7-6 and J is TRBJ2-1; 9 bases agree with TRBD2. The CDR3 loop spans 17 amino acids. Germline values: CDR1 SGHVS, CDR2 FNYEAQ. V shed 1 base, J shed 4 bases, and the junction held 8 bases outside the gene matches. The CDR3 DNA reads TGTGCCAGCAGCTTAGGTGGCGGGGGGGCCCAGTACAATGAGCAGTTCTTC. Its protein product is CASSLGGGGAQYNEQFF.

This clone appeared once. The rearrangement joins TRBV9 to TRBJ1-6, with D hard to call. CDR1 SGDLS and CDR2 YYNGEE come from the germline V gene. This CDR3 is 14 amino acids long. V gave up 0 bases and J gave up 8 bases, with 9 bases separating them. The CDR3 loop is CASSVEWSDSPLHF. In nucleotides, the CDR3 is TGTGCCAGCAGCGTAGAGTGGTCGGATTCACCCCTCCACTTT.

The genes are TRBV9 and TRBJ1-1; D uncertain. With 0 bases removed from V and 0 bases from J, the gap between germline ends came to 12 bases. Per germline, CDR1 SGDLS and CDR2 YYNGEE. The CDR3 has 16 amino acids. CDR3 residues: CASSVGIQSMNTEAFF. CDR3 DNA sequence: TGTGCCAGCAGCGTAGGGATTCAGTCGATGAACACTGAAGCTTTCTTT.

The V and J genes are TRBV7-9 and TRBJ2-1, with 7 bases lining up with TRBD2. Trimming took 7 bases from V and 8 from J; bases not matched to a gene: 14. The germline gives CDR1 SEHNR, CDR2 FQNEAQ (reference sequence). CDR3 length equals 15 residues. Here the CDR3 reads CASIPGGGGEYEQFF. For the CDR3, the DNA is TGTGCCAGCATCCCGGGAGGTGGGGGAGAGTATGAGCAGTTCTTC.

This CDR3 is CASSLEGTASYGYTF. DNA of the CDR3: TGTGCCAGCAGCTTAGAAGGGACAGCCTCCTATGGCTACACCTTC. The chain carries TRBV11-2 and TRBJ1-2; 7 bases line up with TRBD1. V lost 0 bases and J lost 4; bases outside the gene matches: 5. Germline CDR1 SGHAT, CDR2 FQNNGV. The CDR3 sequence is 15 residues long.

V gene TRBV10-2 combines with J gene TRBJ2-1; D unclear. The V gene's germline CDR1 is WSHSY and CDR2 SAAADI. Trimming took 2 bases from V and 9 from J, leaving 5 bases between them. The CDR3 totals 11 residues. Here the CDR3 reads CASSEDREQFF. As DNA, the CDR3 is TGCGCCAGCAGTGAGGACCGTGAGCAGTTCTTC.

The V call is TRBV19, the J call TRBJ1-2; 8 bases are shared with TRBD1. V was pared by 5 bases and J by 8 bases, with 10 bases of the junction left unmatched. CDR1 is LNHDA and CDR2 is SQIVND in the germline V gene (reference sequence). The CDR3 runs to 14 residues. The CDR3 sequence is CASSVQGAYGGYTF. CDR3 DNA sequence: TGTGCCAGTAGTGTGCAGGGGGCCTATGGGGGCTACACCTTC.

This clone was seen just once. The chain couples TRBV18 to TRBJ1-1; TRBD1 might be the D (5 bases). The CDR3 spans 17 residues. V lost 2 bases and J 3 bases, leaving 19 bases between the germline ends. CDR1 KGHSH and CDR2 LQKENI come from the germline V gene. This chain's CDR3 is CASSPFDLGTAYTEAFF. The CDR3 DNA reads TGTGCCAGCTCACCATTCGATCTGGGGACGGCGTACACTGAAGCTTTCTTT.

The V and J genes are TRBV19 and TRBJ1-5; D unresolved. Germline loops: CDR1 LNHDA, CDR2 SQIVND (reference sequence). The V and J ends lost 5 bases and 7 bases respectively, with 12 bases between them. The CDR3 spans 13 residues. As DNA, the CDR3 is TGTGCCAGTAGTCTCGGCAGTAACCAGCCCCAGCATTTT. The encoded protein is CASSLGSNQPQHF.

This clone was detected only once. The chain has TRBV21-1 and TRBJ2-7. TRBV21-1 counts as a pseudogene. The CDR3 has 14 amino acids. CDR3 nucleotides: TGTGCCAGCAGCAAAGTACCCTGTCCCTACGAGCAGTACTTC. It encodes CASSKVPCPYEQYF.

As for this clone: Other DNA sequences of this sample code for an identical CDR3. This chain links TRBV5-1 with TRBJ1-2; 8 nucleotides match TRBD1. Germline V gene lookup returns CDR1 SGHRS and CDR2 YFSETQ. This CDR3 is 13 amino acids long. Trimming cost V 2 bases and J 8 bases; bases outside gene matches: 5. The CDR3 bases are TGCGCCAGCAGCTTCGGACAGGGAGGAGGCTACACCTTC. The encoded protein is CASSFGQGGGYTF.

The chain has TRBV11-2 and TRBJ2-5; a weak D match, TRBD1 (6 bases). Germline CDR1 is SGHAT and CDR2 is FQNNGV. The CDR3 consists of 14 residues. Trimming stripped 1 base from V and 4 bases from J, with 10 bases between. Written as DNA, the CDR3 is TGTGCCAGCAGCTTAGTCGCCAGGGGAGAGACCCAGTACTTC. Translating it yields CASSLVARGETQYF.

The chain employs TRBV30 and TRBJ2-1, with a tentative D call TRBD2 (6 bases). Trimming removed 7 bases from V and 4 bases from J, with 17 bases in between. This CDR3 comprises 14 residues. Per germline, CDR1 GTSNPN and CDR2 SVGIG (reference sequence). CDR3 nucleotide sequence: TGTGCCTCCTCGCGGGGCGGGGTGTACAATGAGCAGTTCTTC. It encodes CASSRGGVYNEQFF.

The chain couples TRBV6-2 or TRBV6-3 to TRBJ1-2; TRBD1 matches at 9 bases. Germline lookup yields CDR1 MNHEY and CDR2 SVGEGT. The J segment lost 7 bases and the V segment lost 1 base, leaving 19 bases of the junction unmatched. CDR3 length equals 19 residues. CDR3 coding DNA: TGTGCCAGCAGTTACTTCACCTTTGGACAGGGGCTACGGTTCCGTGGCTACACCTTC. Translated: CASSYFTFGQGLRFRGYTF.

The chain links TRBV6-5 to TRBJ2-2, with 8 bases fitting TRBD1. Trimming at V came to 2 bases and at J to 0 bases, leaving 2 bases not matched to a gene. Germline V CDR1 and CDR2: MNHEY, SVGAGI. The CDR3 consists of 16 residues. The CDR3 reads CASSYGQGPNTGELFF. CDR3 coding DNA: TGTGCCAGCAGTTACGGACAGGGACCGAACACCGGGGAGCTGTTTTTT.

This chain joins TRBV13 and TRBJ2-2; D is perhaps TRBD1 or TRBD2 (6 bases each). The ends were cut back, 2 bases at V and 5 bases at J, with 18 bases in the middle. CDR1 is PRHDT and CDR2 is FYEKMQ in the germline V gene (reference sequence). The CDR3 is 17 amino acids. The CDR3 DNA reads as TGTGCCAGCAGCTTACGGTGGAGGGGGGCGCAAACCGGGGAGCTGTTTTTT. This sequence encodes CASSLRWRGAQTGELFF.

V is TRBV9 and J is TRBJ2-2; TRBD1 is a possible D gene (6 bases). CDR1 is SGDLS, CDR2 YYNGEE, per germline. The CDR3 is made up of 15 amino acids. Deletions cut 7 bases from V and 3 bases from J, with 16 bases between. The CDR3 sequence: CASRSGTFDTGELFF. The CDR3 DNA reads TGTGCCAGCCGGTCCGGGACATTCGACACCGGGGAGCTGTTTTTT. Full variable domain (rest looked up from reference TRBV9 and TRBJ2-2): DSGVTQTPKHLITATGQRVTLRCSPRSGDLSVYWYQQSLDQGLQFLIQYYNGEERAKGNILERFSAQQFPDLHSELNLSSLELGDSALYFCASRSGTFDTGELFFGEGSRLTVL.

CDR3 bases: TGTGCCAGCAGCTTGTTTGGTAGGGGGCATGCTTTCTTT. Residues: CASSLFGRGHAFF. The chain is built from TRBV5-6 and TRBJ1-1, with 7 positions matching TRBD1. This CDR3 contains 13 residues. Trimming took 1 base from V and 11 from J; bases not matched to a gene: 8. Germline-derived CDR1 and CDR2 are SGHDT and YYEEEE.

This clone was seen once. The chain combines TRBV4-2 with TRBJ1-6, with D possibly matching TRBD1 (5 bases). Germline loops: CDR1 LGHNA, CDR2 YNFKEQ. The CDR3 covers 15 residues. V lost 0 bases and J 4 bases, leaving 7 bases between the germline ends. Here the CDR3 reads CASSQDGGYNSPLHF. Here the CDR3 DNA reads TGTGCCAGCAGCCAAGATGGGGGTTATAATTCACCCCTCCACTTT.

V gene TRBV5-1 combines with J gene TRBJ1-2; D call uncertain. Germline V lookup: CDR1 SGHRS, CDR2 YFSETQ. Trimming took off 0 bases at V and 1 base at J, with 4 bases between the two ends. The CDR3 covers 13 residues. CDR3: CASSLVVNYGYTF. The CDR3 DNA is TGCGCCAGCAGCTTGGTGGTTAACTATGGCTACACCTTC.

In this sample, this clone turned up a few times. The rearrangement links TRBV12-5 to TRBJ2-7; D remains ambiguous. The germline V gene has CDR1 LGHNT and CDR2 FRNRAP. V shed 5 bases and J shed 6 bases, with 11 bases lying between them. CDR3 length equals 12 residues. CDR3: CASGTDRLEQYF. The CDR3 DNA sequence: TGTGCTAGTGGTACGGACCGGCTCGAGCAGTACTTC.

This clone showed up just once. The rearrangement uses TRBV6-2 or TRBV6-3 and TRBJ2-1, with 10 bases that match TRBD2. CDR1 is MNHEY, CDR2 SVGEGT, per germline. The V and J ends lost 4 bases and 6 bases, in that order; junction bases with no gene match: 6. The CDR3 runs to 15 residues. CDR3 region: CASSLAGGGANEQFF. The CDR3 DNA reads as TGTGCCAGCAGTTTAGCGGGAGGAGGGGCCAATGAGCAGTTCTTC.

The chain carries TRBV24-1 and TRBJ2-7; 8 nucleotides match TRBD2. The V gene end was trimmed by 5 bases and the J gene end by 2 bases; junction bases not matched to a gene: 7. Germline V gives CDR1 KGHDR, CDR2 SFDVKD. The CDR3 has 15 residues. Here the CDR3 reads CATSVTGGTPYEQYF. The CDR3 DNA reads TGTGCCACCAGTGTTACGGGGGGGACCCCCTACGAGCAGTACTTC.

This clone was recorded a few times. This chain joins TRBV2 and TRBJ2-1, with a tentative D call TRBD1 (5 bases). Trimming removed 4 bases from V and 3 bases from J, with 7 bases in between. The germline V gene has CDR1 SNHLY and CDR2 FYNNEI. This CDR3 region has 13 residues. The CDR3 here is CASSGQYYNEQFF. In nucleotides, the CDR3 is TGTGCCAGCAGTGGACAGTACTACAATGAGCAGTTCTTC.

The CDR3: CSAPRFNEQFF. The CDR3 nucleotides read TGCAGTGCTCCCCGGTTCAATGAGCAGTTCTTC. The V gene is TRBV20-1, the J gene TRBJ2-1; no definite D call. Trimming pared 5 bases from V and 6 bases from J, leaving 8 bases between. Per the germline V gene, CDR1 is DFQATT and CDR2 is SNEGSKA (reference sequence). This CDR3 comprises 11 residues.